This T cell receptor (beta chain) originates from a study of yellow fever vaccine responses in identical twins. TCRdb analysed the RT-PCR reads with MiXCR anew, one entry per CDR3 protein. The sample has 2,500 to 3,500 distinct CDR3 sequences; just under 90% are singletons. This CDR3 is built from 12 residues. V lost 0 bases, J lost 8 bases, and 7 bases lay in between. Germline assignment: CDR1 ENHRY and CDR2 SYGVKD. Study results and limitations: Vaccine-induced T cell responses in twins were reportedly observed to appear partly convergent, partly personalized.

As concerns this clonotype: Antigen unknown.

The sequenced sample was T cells from blood (PBMCs), unsorted or a sorted subset (not recorded which), obtained before or after yellow fever vaccination (not recorded which). The origin of this receptor is a female donor who received the yellow fever vaccine. The chain recombines TRBV10-3 with TRBJ1-2; no clear D. CDR3 region: CAISESGIGYTF. In DNA form, the CDR3 reads TGTGCCATCAGTGAGTCGGGGATCGGCTACACCTTC.